The 7 T cell receptor beta chains below all came from one sample that was sequenced in a study of spatial heterogeneity in lung cancer. General study points: Expanded intratumoral alpha and beta TCR counts tracked tumor mutation counts.

Time point meaning: sample taken at primary tumor resection. TCRdb itself ran the 5' RACE reads through MiXCR, one entry per CDR3 protein. The sample holds 100,000 to 110,000 distinct CDR3 sequences, nearly 4.5% seen once. The antigens of these receptors remain unknown. The sample here was lung tumor tissue, taken at surgery. These receptor sequences come from a male donor with early-stage non-small cell lung cancer.

This clonotype was counted ten times or more. The chain employs TRBV5-6 and TRBJ2-7, with D hard to call. The CDR3 is 12 residues long. The germline gives CDR1 SGHDT, CDR2 YYEEEE. Trimming took off 4 bases at V and 3 bases at J, with 8 bases between the two ends. CDR3 residues: CASSRRYYEQYF. DNA of the CDR3: TGTGCCAGCAGCCGCAGGTACTACGAGCAGTACTTC. The full variable domain, rest sourced from reference TRBV5-6 and TRBJ2-7, is DAGVTQSPTHLIKTRGQQVTLRCSPKSGHDTVSWYQQALGQGPQFIFQYYEEEERQRGNFPDRFSGHQFPNYSSELNVNALLLGDSALYLCASSRRYYEQYFGPGTRLTVT.

This clonotype was counted between two and nine times. This chain uses TRBV11-1 with TRBJ2-2; D ambiguous. CDR3 size: 13 residues. V lost 4 bases to trimming and J lost 6 bases, with 9 bases between them. Germline lookup yields CDR1 SGHAT and CDR2 FQDESV (reference sequence). The CDR3 loop reads CASSSGWAGELFF. The DNA of the CDR3 is TGTGCCAGCAGCTCCGGATGGGCCGGGGAGCTGTTTTTT.

The table lists this clonotype with a few counts. This chain connects TRBV6-1 to TRBJ2-7, with unresolved D. V shed 4 bases and J shed 3 bases, with 13 bases lying between them. Germline loops: CDR1 MNHNS, CDR2 SASEGT. CDR3 length: 14 amino acids. The CDR3 DNA reads TGTGCCAGCAGTGCCGGTCGGTGGAGCTACGAGCAGTACTTC. Protein: CASSAGRWSYEQYF.

There are a few counts of this clonotype. The chain couples TRBV12-3 or TRBV12-4 to TRBJ2-7; D uncertain. Trimming stripped 4 bases from V and 1 base from J, with 11 bases between. The CDR3 is made up of 14 amino acids. The CDR3 reads CASSSWAVSYEQYF. In DNA form, the CDR3 reads TGTGCCAGCAGTTCTTGGGCCGTTTCCTACGAGCAGTACTTC.

Ten or more counts support this clonotype. This chain links TRBV20-1 with TRBJ2-7; D gene unclear. This CDR3 region has 17 residues. Germline V lookup: CDR1 DFQATT, CDR2 SNEGSKA (reference sequence). The ends were cut back, 0 bases at V and 2 bases at J, with 20 bases in the middle. The CDR3 here is CSARDYVGARGPYEQYF. In DNA form, the CDR3 reads TGCAGTGCTAGAGATTATGTCGGAGCACGAGGCCCCTACGAGCAGTACTTC.

The J gene is TRBJ2-5, the V gene TRBV5-1; the match to TRBD1 covers 7 bases. With 1 base clipped from V and 2 bases from J, the junction kept 2 bases outside the gene matches. CDR1 and CDR2 from the germline V gene are SGHRS and YFSETQ. The CDR3 extends over 14 amino acids. CDR3 in amino acids: CASSLLGQQETQYF. CDR3 bases: TGCGCCAGCAGCTTGTTGGGACAGCAAGAGACCCAGTACTTC.

The genes are TRBV10-3 and TRBJ2-1, with unresolved D. This CDR3 has 13 amino acids. Trimming took 6 bases from V and 0 from J, leaving 6 bases between them. Germline V lookup: CDR1 ENHRY, CDR2 SYGVKD. The DNA of the CDR3 is TGTGCCATCAGCTTCGACTCCTACAATGAGCAGTTCTTC. Residues: CAISFDSYNEQFF.